The 10 T cell receptor beta chains below all came from one sample that was sequenced in a study of control samples from healthy donors and cancer patients. Generated by immunoSEQ multiplex PCR, the TCRdb table keeps only in-frame clones and is missing some. The sample records roughly 150,000 clones, around nine tenths being singletons. The specimen sequenced was blood. Every receptor here comes from a man aged 18 to 30 in good health.

This clone was counted a few times. The chain combines TRBV24-1 with TRBJ2-5; the D is unclear. V lost 4 bases, J lost 0 bases, and 5 bases lay in between. This CDR3 spans 13 amino acids. Per germline, CDR1 KGHDR and CDR2 SFDVKD. The CDR3 DNA follows: TGTGCCACCAGTGAAATAGACCAAGAGACCCAGTACTTC. Translated: CATSEIDQETQYF.

V gene TRBV5-5 combines with J gene TRBJ2-2, with TRBD2 as a possible D gene (7 bases). Germline CDR1 SGHKS, CDR2 YYEKEE (reference sequence). The CDR3 has 15 residues. Trimming shortened V by 4 bases and J by 0 bases, and 10 bases separated the two germline ends. As DNA, the CDR3 is TGTGCCAGCAGCAGGGAGGGGGCGAACACCGGGGAGCTGTTTTTT. Translation: CASSREGANTGELFF.

The rearrangement uses TRBV5-8 and TRBJ1-2; the D gene is possibly TRBD1 (6 bases). The germline V gene encodes CDR1 SGHTS and CDR2 YDEGEE. This CDR3 has 15 residues. V lost 1 base and J 5 bases, leaving 15 bases between the germline ends. The DNA of the CDR3 is TGTGCCAGCAGCTTGTCCCCGGGGGCGGGATATGGCTACACCTTC. Encoded protein: CASSLSPGAGYGYTF.

This sequence joins TRBV10-3 and TRBJ1-2; weak D call: TRBD1 (6 bases). CDR3 length: 14 residues. CDR1 and CDR2 (germline): ENHRY, SYGVKD. The V and J ends lost 3 bases and 5 bases respectively, with 13 bases between them. CDR3 residues: CAISDRAGAYGYTF. CDR3 sequence (DNA): TGTGCCATCAGTGATCGAGCAGGGGCATATGGCTACACCTTC.

The chain has TRBV30 and TRBJ1-6; 9 positions match TRBD1. Germline CDR1 reads GTSNPN; CDR2 reads SVGIG (reference sequence). V lost 5 bases, J lost 7 bases, and 3 bases stayed unmatched. This CDR3 has 13 residues. The CDR3, as DNA: TGTGCCTGGGCCGGGACAGGGAATTCACCCCTCCACTTT. Protein product: CAWAGTGNSPLHF.

The gene calls are TRBV3-1 (or the pseudogene TRBV3-2) and TRBJ2-2, with no clear D. The germline V gene encodes CDR1 LGHDT and CDR2 YNNKEL (reference sequence). The CDR3 length is 14 residues. V shed 0 bases and J shed 9 bases, with 11 bases lying between them. CDR3 nucleotides: TGTGCCAGCAGCCAAGATCTGGCTAATCGGGAGCTGTTTTTT. This codes for CASSQDLANRELFF.

The chain joins TRBV11-1 to TRBJ2-1; 7 bases are a match to TRBD1. With V trimmed by 6 bases and J by 8 bases, 13 bases remained unmatched. The CDR3 length is 15 residues. CDR1 and CDR2 from the germline V gene are SGHAT and FQDESV (reference sequence). The CDR3 loop reads CASSSIQDRVDEQFF. The CDR3 DNA reads as TGTGCCAGCAGTTCGATCCAAGACAGGGTTGATGAGCAGTTCTTC.

The rearrangement links TRBV5-1 to TRBJ2-3; D tentatively fits TRBD1 or TRBD2 (5 bases each). The CDR3 sequence is 16 residues long. Trimming shortened V by 0 bases and J by 1 base, and 12 bases separated the two germline ends. The V gene's germline CDR1 is SGHRS and CDR2 YFSETQ. The CDR3 DNA reads as TGCGCCAGCAGCTTGGAACTAGTCAGGGGCACAGATACGCAGTATTTT. Translation: CASSLELVRGTDTQYF.

The J gene is TRBJ2-5, the V gene TRBV7-2; D may be TRBD1 (6 bases). V was pared by 1 base and J by 0 bases, with 18 bases between. Germline CDR1 reads SGHTA; CDR2 reads FQGNSA. CDR3 size: 18 residues. The CDR3 loop reads CASSLGSEFQGYQETQYF. The DNA of the CDR3 is TGTGCCAGCAGCTTAGGCTCGGAGTTCCAGGGGTACCAAGAGACCCAGTACTTC.

The CDR3 reads CASSPGGAAQETQYF. The CDR3 DNA is TGCGCCAGCAGCCCCGGGGGGGCCGCCCAAGAGACCCAGTACTTC. V usage is TRBV5-1 and J usage is TRBJ2-5; 8 bases are shared with TRBD2. V was pared by 4 bases and J by 1 base, with 6 bases of the junction left unmatched. Looked up from germline, CDR1 is SGHRS and CDR2 is YFSETQ. The CDR3 length is 15 residues.